A single sample is the source of the 28 T cell receptor beta chains below, sequenced in a study of blood T cell repertoires in COVID-19. Libraries were prepared by immunoSEQ multiplex PCR; TCRdb keeps only in-frame clonotypes and omits some of them. The sample yields around 300,000 clones, roughly 88% seen once. Input material: PBMCs or T cells enriched from blood (not recorded which). Every receptor here comes from a man aged 25 to 40 who had recovered from COVID-19.

V gene TRBV5-1 combines with J gene TRBJ2-7; TRBD2 aligns across 9 bases. The V segment lost 1 base and the J segment 0 bases; nucleotides outside the gene matches: 5. There are 16 residues in the CDR3. In germline, CDR1 is SGHRS, CDR2 YFSETQ. The CDR3 is CASSLLAGASSYEQYF. The CDR3 coding sequence is TGCGCCAGCAGCTTGTTAGCGGGGGCGAGCTCCTACGAGCAGTACTTC.

In the case of this clone: The junction does not match germline at one end; this may be a read error. V usage is TRBV28 and J usage is TRBJ2-5, with 10 bases identical to TRBD1. The V gene's germline CDR1 is MDHEN and CDR2 SYDVKM. This CDR3 is built from 14 residues. The CDR3 nucleotides are TGTGCCAGCACCAAGACAGGGGGCCAACAGACCCAGTACTTC. It translates to CASTKTGGQQTQYF.

This sequence joins TRBV29-1 and TRBJ2-7, with TRBD1 identical over 10 bases. The germline V gene has CDR1 SQVTM and CDR2 ANQGSEA. V trimming: 4 bases; J trimming: 3 bases; junction bases outside the gene matches: 6. The CDR3 totals 14 residues. The CDR3 protein is CSVGVTGGFYEQYF. CDR3 bases: TGCAGCGTTGGAGTGACAGGGGGCTTCTACGAGCAGTACTTC.

CDR3 protein: CASSLNTGLAGASYEQYF. Written as DNA, the CDR3 is TGTGCCAGCTCGCTTAATACGGGACTAGCGGGGGCCTCCTACGAGCAGTACTTC. The chain employs TRBV11-2 and TRBJ2-7, with 14 bases fitting TRBD2. This CDR3 is built from 18 residues. Germline CDR1 and CDR2: SGHAT and FQNNGV. The ends lost 8 bases at V and 0 bases at J; junction bases unmatched: 12.

V and J are TRBV19 and TRBJ1-1; 7 bases are a match to TRBD1. V lost 6 bases, J lost 1 base, and 8 bases stayed unmatched. Per germline, CDR1 LNHDA and CDR2 SQIVND (reference sequence). This CDR3 has 15 amino acids. Here the CDR3 DNA reads TGTGCCAGTAGCTTCACGGACAGGACGAACACTGAAGCTTTCTTT. It specifies CASSFTDRTNTEAFF.

V and J are TRBV7-9 and TRBJ2-7; 9 positions match TRBD1. The CDR3 loop spans 18 amino acids. Per germline, CDR1 SEHNR and CDR2 FQNEAQ (reference sequence). V lost 5 bases, J lost 4 bases, and 18 bases stayed unmatched. CDR3 sequence (DNA): TGTGCCAGCAGCCCCCGAGGCGGCCGGGACAGGGATTTTTACGAGCAGTACTTC. Residues: CASSPRGGRDRDFYEQYF.

This chain uses TRBV4-1 with TRBJ2-5; D is possibly TRBD2 (6 bases). Germline V gene data show CDR1 as MGHRA and CDR2 as YSYEKL. This CDR3 has 16 amino acids. V was clipped by 0 bases and J by 5 bases, with 16 bases between them. The CDR3 is CASSQDRANRGETQYF. In nucleotides, the CDR3 is TGCGCCAGCAGCCAAGATCGAGCTAACCGGGGGGAGACCCAGTACTTC.

This clone was recorded once. The chain links TRBV12-3 or TRBV12-4 to TRBJ2-7, with 7 bases that match TRBD1. V lost 7 bases, J lost 4 bases, and 7 bases stayed unmatched. The CDR3 spans 13 residues. The CDR3 DNA reads as TGTGCCAGCACCCGACAGGGACAGTACGAGCAGTACTTC. This translates into CASTRQGQYEQYF.

The V call is TRBV5-1, the J call TRBJ1-1; 7 bases fit TRBD1. The germline V gene encodes CDR1 SGHRS and CDR2 YFSETQ. The CDR3 covers 14 residues. The V gene end was trimmed by 4 bases and the J gene end by 1 base; junction bases not matched to a gene: 4. The CDR3 sequence: CASSDRQGNTEAFF. The CDR3 coding sequence is TGCGCCAGCAGCGATCGACAGGGGAACACTGAAGCTTTCTTT. Full variable domain (remainder filled in from reference TRBV5-1 and TRBJ1-1): KAGVTQTPRYLIKTRGQQVTLSCSPISGHRSVSWYQQTPGQGLQFLFEYFSETQRNKGNFPGRFSGRQFSNSRSEMNVSTLELGDSALYLCASSDRQGNTEAFFGQGTRLTVV.

The rearrangement links TRBV5-5 to TRBJ1-2, with D possibly matching TRBD1 (5 bases). CDR1 and CDR2 from the germline V gene are SGHKS and YYEKEE (reference sequence). The CDR3 contains 15 residues. V shed 0 bases and J shed 3 bases, with 12 bases lying between them. The CDR3 coding sequence is TGTGCCAGCAGCTTGGCCAGATGGGGGGACTATGGCTACACCTTC. Translation gives CASSLARWGDYGYTF. The whole variable domain, remainder taken from reference TRBV5-5 and TRBJ1-2, is DAGVTQSPTHLIKTRGQQVTLRCSPISGHKSVSWYQQVLGQGPQFIFQYYEKEERGRGNFPDRFSARQFPNYSSELNVNALLLGDSALYLCASSLARWGDYGYTFGSGTRLTVV.

This chain connects TRBV10-3 to TRBJ1-6, with 9 bases lining up with TRBD1. Germline assignment: CDR1 ENHRY and CDR2 SYGVKD. The CDR3 totals 15 residues. Trimming removed 6 bases from V and 9 bases from J; junction bases left unmatched: 9. The CDR3 here is CAIRNTGGSSSPLHF. CDR3 in DNA: TGTGCCATCAGAAATACAGGGGGCTCGAGTTCACCCCTCCACTTT.

This clone was counted once. The gene calls are TRBV28 and TRBJ1-1; weak D call: TRBD1 (5 bases). V was clipped by 7 bases and J by 4 bases, with 16 bases between them. This CDR3 contains 14 residues. The V gene's germline CDR1 is MDHEN and CDR2 SYDVKM. The CDR3 coding sequence is TGTGCCAGCACCCGCCCCGCGGGGGGCACTGAAGCTTTCTTT. It encodes CASTRPAGGTEAFF.

This rearrangement joins TRBV2 to TRBJ1-5; maybe TRBD1 (5 bases). This CDR3 region has 11 residues. Per germline, CDR1 SNHLY and CDR2 FYNNEI. V gave up 6 bases and J gave up 5 bases, with 5 bases separating them. The CDR3 region is CASRGDQPQHF. The CDR3 nucleotides read TGTGCCAGCAGAGGGGATCAGCCCCAGCATTTT.

The rearrangement uses TRBV5-1 and TRBJ2-1; D unresolved. Trimming took 6 bases from V and 2 from J, leaving 12 bases between them. The CDR3 runs 14 residues. The germline V gene has CDR1 SGHRS and CDR2 YFSETQ. The CDR3 DNA sequence: TGCGCCAGCAAAGAGACTGGCCCCTACAATGAGCAGTTCTTC. The encoded protein is CASKETGPYNEQFF.

The chain uses TRBV4-1 and TRBJ2-5; 14 bases map to TRBD2. The CDR3 is made up of 17 amino acids. J lost 0 bases, V lost 5 bases, and 5 bases had no gene match. Germline CDR1 and CDR2: MGHRA and YSYEKL. Here the CDR3 reads CASSYGTSGGYQETQYF. The CDR3 nucleotides are TGCGCCAGCAGCTACGGGACTAGCGGGGGCTACCAAGAGACCCAGTACTTC.

V gene TRBV11-3 combines with J gene TRBJ1-5, with D unclear. Germline lookup yields CDR1 SGHNT and CDR2 YENEEA. This CDR3 has 14 residues. The germline V and J ends were trimmed by 5 bases and 0 bases, with 8 bases remaining between them. In DNA form, the CDR3 reads TGTGCCAGCAGCGAACAGACTAGCAATCAGCCCCAGCATTTT. Translating it yields CASSEQTSNQPQHF.

The chain employs TRBV5-1 and TRBJ2-7; TRBD1 agrees at 10 bases. Losses at the gene ends were 2 bases for V and 5 bases for J; bases not matched to a gene: 4. The CDR3 contains 14 residues. Germline V lookup: CDR1 SGHRS, CDR2 YFSETQ. CDR3 bases: TGCGCCAGCAGCTTCGACAGGGGGCTTAACGAGCAGTACTTC. This encodes CASSFDRGLNEQYF.

CDR3 region: CASSPRDRGLSEAFF. The CDR3 coding sequence is TGTGCCAGCAGTCCACGGGACAGGGGGCTCTCTGAAGCTTTCTTT. This chain uses TRBV6-2 or TRBV6-3 with TRBJ1-1; 12 bases line up with TRBD1. The V gene end was trimmed by 5 bases and the J gene end by 6 bases; junction bases not matched to a gene: 7. Germline assignment: CDR1 MNHEY and CDR2 SVGEGT. The CDR3 extends over 15 amino acids.

The chain has TRBV19 and TRBJ2-3; 7 bases map to TRBD1. V lost 10 bases, J lost 0 bases, and 4 bases stayed unmatched. The CDR3 contains 13 residues. CDR1 is LNHDA and CDR2 is SQIVND in the germline V gene (reference sequence). This CDR3 is CATADRSTDTQYF. The CDR3 coding sequence is TGTGCCACCGCGGACAGGAGCACAGATACGCAGTATTTT. Together with reference TRBV19 and TRBJ2-3, the CDR3 gives the full variable domain: DGGITQSPKYLFRKEGQNVTLSCEQNLNHDAMYWYRQDPGQGLRLIYYSQIVNDFQKGDIAEGYSVSREKKESFPLTVTSAQKNPTAFYLCATADRSTDTQYFGPGTRLTVL.

The chain uses TRBV3-1 (or the pseudogene TRBV3-2) and TRBJ1-5; TRBD1 matches at 7 bases. With V trimmed by 2 bases and J by 9 bases, 13 bases remained unmatched. CDR1 and CDR2 from the germline V gene are LGHDT and YNNKEL (reference sequence). The CDR3 runs 16 residues. CDR3 amino acids: CASSQSSRQGGSPQHF. CDR3 nucleotide sequence: TGTGCCAGCAGCCAATCTTCGAGACAGGGAGGATCGCCCCAGCATTTT.

The CDR3 spells CASSFGTGSTDTQYF. Here the CDR3 DNA reads TGTGCCAGCAGCTTCGGTACAGGCAGCACAGATACGCAGTATTTT. J is TRBJ2-3 and V is TRBV5-4; a possible D gene is TRBD1 (5 bases). CDR1 is SGHNT, CDR2 YYREEE, per germline (reference sequence). Trimming left V 2 bases short and J 0 bases short, with 10 bases between. The CDR3 has 15 amino acids.

The chain carries TRBV9 and TRBJ2-7; possible D gene TRBD1, 5 bases. The CDR3 has 15 amino acids. Trimming left V 0 bases short and J 0 bases short, with 10 bases between. The V gene's germline CDR1 is SGDLS and CDR2 YYNGEE. DNA of the CDR3: TGTGCCAGCAGCGTAGGACAGTCGAGCTCCTACGAGCAGTACTTC. Translated, it gives CASSVGQSSSYEQYF.

The chain joins TRBV2 to TRBJ1-5; a possible D gene is TRBD1 (6 bases). The germline CDR1 and CDR2 sequences are SNHLY and FYNNEI. The CDR3 extends over 14 amino acids. Trimming stripped 8 bases from V and 1 base from J, with 12 bases between. CDR3 region: CASHRDISNQPQHF. The CDR3 region has the DNA TGTGCCAGCCACCGGGACATAAGCAATCAGCCCCAGCATTTT.

This clone came up a few times. This sequence joins TRBV5-1 and TRBJ1-4; TRBD1 agrees at 12 bases. The germline CDR1 and CDR2 sequences are SGHRS and YFSETQ. This CDR3 is built from 14 residues. J was trimmed by 8 bases and V by 4 bases; bases with no gene match: 3. In DNA form, the CDR3 reads TGCGCCAGCAGCGAGGGACAGGGGGCGGAAAAACTGTTTTTT. Protein: CASSEGQGAEKLFF.

V usage is TRBV7-3 and J usage is TRBJ2-7, with 7 bases matching TRBD2. V shed 8 bases, J shed 3 bases, and the junction held 1 base outside the gene matches. The CDR3 runs 11 residues. Germline values: CDR1 SGHTA, CDR2 FQGTGA. The CDR3 DNA follows: TGTGCCAGCCCTAGCGGCTACGAGCAGTACTTC. The encoded protein is CASPSGYEQYF. Together with reference TRBV7-3 and TRBJ2-7, the CDR3 gives the full variable domain: GAGVSQTPSNKVTEKGKYVELRCDPISGHTALYWYRQSLGQGPEFLIYFQGTGAADDSGLPNDRFFAVRPEGSVSTLKIQRTERGDSAVYLCASPSGYEQYFGPGTRLTVT.

The chain has TRBV7-3 and TRBJ2-2; TRBD2 is a possible D gene (6 bases). Trimming removed 5 bases from V and 1 base from J, with 8 bases in between. The CDR3 runs 14 residues. The germline gives CDR1 SGHTA, CDR2 FQGTGA. The CDR3 region has the DNA TGTGCCAGCAGCCCAGCGGGGAACACCGGGGAGCTGTTTTTT. As protein: CASSPAGNTGELFF.

The chain couples TRBV4-2 to TRBJ2-2; 15 bases map to TRBD2. The junction had 6 bases not matched to a gene; V was cut back by 5 bases and J by 2 bases. There are 18 residues in the CDR3. CDR1 LGHNA and CDR2 YNFKEQ come from the germline V gene. The CDR3 DNA reads as TGTGCCAGCAGCAAGAGGACTAGCGGGGGGGCTAACACCGGGGAGCTGTTTTTT. This translates into CASSKRTSGGANTGELFF.

The chain joins TRBV4-1 to TRBJ2-5; 14 nucleotides align to TRBD2. J gave up 0 bases and V 4 bases, and 10 bases lay outside the gene matches. This CDR3 region has 19 residues. Germline V lookup: CDR1 MGHRA, CDR2 YSYEKL. The CDR3, as DNA: TGCGCCAGCAGCCGAAAAGGGACTAGCGGGGGTCGGGACCAAGAGACCCAGTACTTC. Encoded protein: CASSRKGTSGGRDQETQYF.